These 32 T cell receptor beta chains share one sample of origin, sequenced in a study of type 1 and type 2 diabetes patients. PCR was run on genomic DNA. Amplification of the beta chain CDR3 used 30 forward and 13 reverse multiplex primers. Each CDR3 protein is one row after TCRdb ran MiXCR on the multiplex PCR reads. The sample includes 250,000 to 300,000 distinct CDR3 sequences, approximately 45% of them seen just once. What was sequenced was peripheral blood mononuclear cells (PBMCs). The receptors originated from a man aged 18 to 30 with type 2 diabetes.

The chain links TRBV7-2 to TRBJ2-7, with no clear D. Germline values: CDR1 SGHTA, CDR2 FQGNSA. Trimming took 1 base from V and 2 from J, leaving 9 bases between them. This CDR3 comprises 14 residues. As DNA, the CDR3 is TGTGCCAGCAGCTTAGTGGGCGGCACCTACGAGCAGTACTTC. As protein: CASSLVGGTYEQYF. Supplemented by reference TRBV7-2 and TRBJ2-7, the full variable domain reads GAGVSQSPSNKVTEKGKDVELRCDPISGHTALYWYRQSLGQGLEFLIYFQGNSAPDKSGLPSDRFSAERTGGSVSTLTIQRTQQEDSAVYLCASSLVGGTYEQYFGPGTRLTVT.

This clonotype was picked up a small number of times. This sequence joins TRBV7-8 and TRBJ1-5; D gene uncertain. CDR3 length equals 16 residues. Germline V gene data show CDR1 as SGHVS and CDR2 as FQNEAQ. V was cut by 8 bases and J by 3 bases, with 20 bases left in between. The CDR3 protein is CASGSTWERDNQPQHF. CDR3 nucleotides: TGTGCCAGCGGCTCCACATGGGAGAGAGACAATCAGCCCCAGCATTTT.

This clonotype turned up a few times. This rearrangement joins TRBV14 to TRBJ2-7; 8 bases line up with TRBD2. Germline V gene lookup returns CDR1 SGHDN and CDR2 FVKESK. The CDR3 totals 17 residues. The V and J ends lost 1 base and 5 bases, in that order; junction bases with no gene match: 13. The CDR3 DNA reads TGTGCCAGCAGCCAAGCCGCCGGTAGCGGGGTAATCCACGAGCAGTACTTC. This codes for CASSQAAGSGVIHEQYF.

The V and J genes are TRBV6-6 and TRBJ1-5, with D perhaps matching TRBD1 (5 bases). V lost 11 bases and J 6 bases, leaving 23 bases between the germline ends. From germline, CDR1 is MNHNY and CDR2 SVGAGI (reference sequence). The CDR3 sequence is 15 residues long. CDR3: CASHPRGVGGQPQHF. CDR3 in DNA: TGTGCCTCCCACCCACGGGGGGTAGGTGGTCAGCCCCAGCATTTT.

This clonotype has a count of ten or more. The chain uses TRBV30 and TRBJ1-1; D may be TRBD1 (5 bases). Looked up from germline, CDR1 is GTSNPN and CDR2 is SVGIG (reference sequence). Deletions cut 5 bases from V and 6 bases from J, with 10 bases between. The CDR3 totals 11 residues. The CDR3 DNA reads TGTGCCTGGTGGGGGGTTGCTGAAGCTTTCTTT. It specifies CAWWGVAEAFF.

This clonotype was seen at least ten times. The V and J genes are TRBV30 and TRBJ2-7; D gene uncertain. V lost 2 bases and J lost 2, with 13 bases in between. Germline V CDR1 and CDR2: GTSNPN, SVGIG (reference sequence). The CDR3 contains 14 residues. The CDR3 DNA is TGTGCCTGGAGTCTGGGCGTGGGCACCTACGAGCAGTACTTC. Its protein product is CAWSLGVGTYEQYF.

The chain links TRBV18 to TRBJ2-4, with D unresolved. Trimming took 6 bases from V and 0 from J, leaving 12 bases between them. The CDR3 runs 15 residues. Germline loops: CDR1 KGHSH, CDR2 LQKENI. The chain's CDR3 is CASSPDGLAKNIQYF. The CDR3 DNA reads as TGTGCCAGCTCGCCGGACGGATTAGCCAAAAACATTCAGTACTTC.

This clonotype was detected a few times. The gene calls are TRBV5-1 and TRBJ2-7, with D perhaps matching TRBD1 (6 bases). This CDR3 spans 14 amino acids. V was shortened by 0 bases and J by 3 bases, with 10 bases between the two germline ends. Germline loops: CDR1 SGHRS, CDR2 YFSETQ. CDR3 nucleotides: TGCGCCAGCAGCTTGGAAGTCAGGGGCTACGAGCAGTACTTC. As protein: CASSLEVRGYEQYF. Together with reference TRBV5-1 and TRBJ2-7, the CDR3 gives the full variable domain: KAGVTQTPRYLIKTRGQQVTLSCSPISGHRSVSWYQQTPGQGLQFLFEYFSETQRNKGNFPGRFSGRQFSNSRSEMNVSTLELGDSALYLCASSLEVRGYEQYFGPGTRLTVT.

Notes on this clonotype: The junction shows a germline mismatch at one end, possibly a read error. V gene TRBV30 combines with J gene TRBJ2-5; TRBD1 agrees at 10 bases. Germline CDR1 is GTSNPN and CDR2 is SVGIG (reference sequence). CDR3 size: 14 residues. CDR3 in DNA: TGTGCCTGCAGTGCTGACAGGGGGCGGGAGACCCAGTACTTC. It is translated as CACSADRGRETQYF.

The chain has TRBV9 and TRBJ1-2; D unresolved. V was shortened by 0 bases and J by 2 bases, with 8 bases between the two germline ends. CDR3 length: 14 amino acids. The V gene's germline CDR1 is SGDLS and CDR2 YYNGEE. The CDR3 reads CASSVGKGNYGYTF. CDR3 nucleotides: TGTGCCAGCAGCGTAGGTAAGGGCAACTATGGCTACACCTTC. Drawing the rest from reference TRBV9 and TRBJ1-2, the complete variable domain is DSGVTQTPKHLITATGQRVTLRCSPRSGDLSVYWYQQSLDQGLQFLIQYYNGEERAKGNILERFSAQQFPDLHSELNLSSLELGDSALYFCASSVGKGNYGYTFGSGTRLTVV.

Remarks on this clonotype: This sequence may be a read error, since a much larger clone differs from it by one base. The chain combines TRBV15 with TRBJ1-1; D remains unclear. The CDR3 contains 13 residues. Trimming left V 7 bases short and J 2 bases short, with 11 bases between. The germline V gene encodes CDR1 LNHNV and CDR2 YYDKDF (reference sequence). The CDR3 spells CATNTEPNTEAFF. The CDR3 region has the DNA TGTGCCACCAACACCGAGCCCAACACTGAAGCTTTCTTT.

This clonotype was picked up many times. V gene TRBV7-2 combines with J gene TRBJ2-7, with no clear D. V was shortened by 5 bases and J by 4 bases, with 9 bases between the two germline ends. Germline V CDR1 and CDR2: SGHTA, FQGNSA. The CDR3 sequence is 12 residues long. This chain's CDR3 is CASSPVEYEQYF. CDR3 coding DNA: TGTGCCAGCAGCCCCGTTGAGTACGAGCAGTACTTC.

On this clonotype: A much larger clone differs by one base, so this may be a read error. J is TRBJ2-5 and V is TRBV19, with D tentatively TRBD1 (6 bases). The CDR3 is made up of 13 amino acids. CDR1 and CDR2 (germline): LNHDA, SQIVND (reference sequence). CDR3 residues: CATSATGGETQYF. The CDR3 DNA reads as TGTGCCACTAGTGCGACAGGCGGAGAGACCCAGTACTTC.

This clonotype was picked up a small number of times. The chain is built from TRBV7-2 and TRBJ1-1; perhaps TRBD1 as D (5 bases). CDR1 and CDR2 from the germline V gene are SGHTA and FQGNSA. The CDR3 totals 19 residues. V was pared by 1 base and J by 3 bases, with 24 bases between. For the CDR3, the DNA is TGTGCCAGCAGCTTAGTAGGTCAGCCAGGGTTACTGTCTCACACTGAAGCTTTCTTT. It encodes CASSLVGQPGLLSHTEAFF.

This chain joins TRBV10-1 and TRBJ2-3; the D is unclear. Deletions cut 6 bases from V and 6 bases from J, with 19 bases between. There are 15 residues in the CDR3. CDR1 is WNHNN, CDR2 SYGVQD, per germline (reference sequence). DNA for the CDR3: TGCGCCAGCAGCGAAGGCCCTATTACCCAGGATACGCAGTATTTT. This sequence encodes CASSEGPITQDTQYF.

This clonotype came up a few times. The CDR3 is CSARDLNPSQASASYEQYF. CDR3 coding DNA: TGCAGTGCTAGAGATCTTAACCCCTCGCAGGCTAGCGCTTCCTACGAGCAGTACTTC. V and J are TRBV20-1 and TRBJ2-7; D is possibly TRBD2 (6 bases). Trimming stripped 0 bases from V and 1 base from J, with 25 bases between. The CDR3 spans 19 residues. Germline CDR1 and CDR2: DFQATT and SNEGSKA (reference sequence).

The chain links TRBV29-1 to TRBJ2-2, with a weak D call TRBD2 (5 bases). There are 13 residues in the CDR3. Trimming took 7 bases from V and 3 from J, leaving 12 bases between them. Germline V gives CDR1 SQVTM, CDR2 ANQGSEA. CDR3 bases: TGCAGCGGGAGGACCGGCGACACCGGGGAGCTGTTTTTT. Translating gives CSGRTGDTGELFF.

Comment on this clonotype: The conserved phenylalanine or tryptophan normally closing the CDR3 is absent here, so this likely arose from a read error. The chain combines TRBV19 with TRBJ2-7; 13 bases match TRBD2. CDR1 is LNHDA and CDR2 is SQIVND in the germline V gene (reference sequence). This CDR3 is built from 15 residues. Germline trimming cut 5 bases from V and 4 bases from J; bases unmatched to any gene: 5. The CDR3 sequence is CASSPGLAGAYEQYL. The CDR3 DNA follows: TGTGCCAGTAGTCCCGGACTAGCGGGAGCTTACGAGCAGTACCTC.

This clonotype has only a few counts. V usage is TRBV12-3 or TRBV12-4 and J usage is TRBJ1-1; a possible D gene is TRBD1 (5 bases). CDR3 size: 15 residues. V was shortened by 9 bases and J by 3 bases, with 20 bases between the two germline ends. The CDR3 loop reads CASKRGGRVHTEAFF. In DNA form, the CDR3 reads TGTGCCAGTAAAAGGGGCGGCAGGGTCCACACTGAAGCTTTCTTT.

V usage is TRBV4-2 and J usage is TRBJ2-7, with 12 bases that match TRBD2. V lost 2 bases, J lost 4 bases, and 3 bases stayed unmatched. This CDR3 has 15 residues. The germline gives CDR1 LGHNA, CDR2 YNFKEQ. The CDR3 spells CASSQSTSGGYEQYF. CDR3 sequence (DNA): TGTGCCAGCAGCCAATCGACTAGCGGGGGATACGAGCAGTACTTC.

In the case of this clonotype: Its ends do not fully match the called genes, so a read error is possible. The rearrangement uses TRBV7-7 and TRBJ2-3, with 9 positions matching TRBD2. The germline gives CDR1 SSHAT, CDR2 FNYEAQ (reference sequence). This CDR3 has 15 amino acids. CDR3 bases: TGTGCTAGCAGCTCTAGCGGGGAGGGCTCAGATACGCAGTATTTT. Amino acids: CASSSSGEGSDTQYF.

This clonotype was counted a few times. The chain carries TRBV12-3 or TRBV12-4 and TRBJ2-7; perhaps TRBD2 as D (5 bases). CDR3 length: 15 residues. The V end was cut by 6 bases, the J end by 1 base, with 16 bases between. The CDR3 nucleotides read TGTGCCAGCAGCCCCGAGGGCAGGCGGTCCTACGAGCAGTACTTC. Encoded protein: CASSPEGRRSYEQYF.

The genes are TRBV7-2 and TRBJ2-4; no firm D call. Trimming took off 4 bases at V and 9 bases at J, with 13 bases between the two ends. CDR1 SGHTA and CDR2 FQGNSA come from the germline V gene. The CDR3 has 13 residues. The DNA of the CDR3 is TGTGCCAGCAGCTCAACCACTGACACCATTCAGTACTTC. As protein: CASSSTTDTIQYF.

As for this clonotype: One end of the junction does not line up with germline, which may come from a read error. The rearrangement links TRBV7-2 to TRBJ2-5, with D possibly matching TRBD1 (6 bases). The CDR3 is 14 residues long. CDR1 and CDR2 from the germline V gene are SGHTA and FQGNSA. In DNA, the CDR3 is TGTGCCAGCAGCTTAAACAGGGACCAAAAGACCCAGTACTTC. Translating it yields CASSLNRDQKTQYF.

The rearrangement uses TRBV9 and TRBJ2-7; D uncertain. The CDR3 is made up of 14 amino acids. Trimming shortened V by 0 bases and J by 3 bases, and 10 bases separated the two germline ends. Germline-derived CDR1 and CDR2 are SGDLS and YYNGEE. CDR3: CASSVGVSNYEQYF. The CDR3, as DNA: TGTGCCAGCAGCGTAGGGGTCAGTAACTACGAGCAGTACTTC.

Only a few counts were recorded for this clonotype. The rearrangement uses TRBV27 and TRBJ1-2; D is unresolved. The CDR3 is 13 residues long. The germline CDR1 and CDR2 sequences are MNHEY and SMNVEV (reference sequence). V gave up 3 bases and J gave up 1 base, with 6 bases separating them. The CDR3 spells CASSFGRNYGYTF. The CDR3 coding sequence is TGTGCCAGCAGTTTTGGCCGTAACTATGGCTACACCTTC.

V and J are TRBV25-1 and TRBJ1-2; D unresolved. V lost 4 bases and J 5 bases, leaving 17 bases between the germline ends. The germline V gene encodes CDR1 MGHDK and CDR2 SYGVNS. The CDR3 is 15 amino acids. The CDR3 reads CASSVVSTDPYGYTF. The DNA for the CDR3 is TGTGCCAGCAGTGTAGTATCTACAGACCCGTATGGCTACACCTTC.

The rearrangement links TRBV29-1 to TRBJ2-2, with TRBD1 identical over 8 bases. Per the germline V gene, CDR1 is SQVTM and CDR2 is ANQGSEA. CDR3 length equals 14 residues. After removal of 5 bases from V and 6 bases from J, the junction contained 8 bases not matched to a gene. The CDR3, as DNA: TGCAGCGTTAGACAGGGGCCAAGATCCGGGGAGCTGTTTTTT. Translated: CSVRQGPRSGELFF.

This rearrangement joins TRBV29-1 to TRBJ1-2; D is possibly TRBD1 (5 bases). CDR3 size: 15 residues. The germline V gene has CDR1 SQVTM and CDR2 ANQGSEA. The V gene lost 7 bases and the J gene lost 2 bases, with 20 bases spanning the gap. DNA for the CDR3: TGCAGCGCGTTGATCGGGGGACGGGGAAACTATGGCTACACCTTC. Its protein is CSALIGGRGNYGYTF.

The chain is built from TRBV12-3 or TRBV12-4 and TRBJ1-2, with TRBD1 identical over 10 bases. The CDR3 extends over 17 amino acids. Trimming took 8 bases from V and 1 from J; bases not matched to a gene: 13. The CDR3, as DNA: TGTGCCAGCCGCCCCCGGGACAGGGGACTTAATAACTATGGCTACACCTTC. The encoded protein is CASRPRDRGLNNYGYTF.

The chain recombines TRBV6-5 with TRBJ1-6, with a possible D match to TRBD1 (6 bases). This CDR3 region has 14 residues. V lost 6 bases and J lost 7, with 13 bases in between. The germline CDR1 and CDR2 sequences are MNHEY and SVGAGI. CDR3 region: CASRQTGPNSPLHF. CDR3 nucleotides: TGTGCCAGCAGACAGACAGGACCAAATTCACCCCTCCACTTT.

This clonotype was picked up one time. The CDR3 is CASSEAPRVTGELFF. CDR3 nucleotides: TGTGCCAGCAGTGAGGCACCTCGGGTCACCGGGGAGCTGTTTTTT. The J gene is TRBJ2-2, the V gene TRBV6-5; D is unclear. Trimming removed 5 bases at V and 4 bases at J, with 14 bases between. Germline loops: CDR1 MNHEY, CDR2 SVGAGI. The CDR3 is 15 residues long.